Below are 20 T cell receptor beta chains sequenced from a single sample in a study of T cell responses to AZD1222 COVID-19 vaccine. The data were produced by immunoSEQ multiplex PCR, yet TCRdb's version contains in-frame clones alone and is incomplete. The sample shows tens of thousands of clones, 90% of them seen only once. The source was peripheral blood, collected on day 0 of AZD1222 vaccination. Receptors originate from an adult in good health.

The chain has TRBV3-1 (or the pseudogene TRBV3-2) and TRBJ1-4; D is ambiguous. The CDR3 runs to 17 residues. Looked up from germline, CDR1 is LGHDT and CDR2 is YNNKEL (reference sequence). V was trimmed by 2 bases and J by 13 bases, leaving 26 bases between them. The CDR3 spells CASSQRSRGEVMKRLFF. CDR3 coding DNA: TGTGCCAGCAGCCAAAGGTCCCGGGGAGAAGTAATGAAAAGACTGTTTTTT.

The chain joins TRBV18 to TRBJ1-5; 7 bases align to TRBD1. Losses at the gene ends were 4 bases for V and 0 bases for J; bases not matched to a gene: 3. The CDR3 has 15 residues. Germline CDR1 KGHSH, CDR2 LQKENI. CDR3 nucleotide sequence: TGTGCCAGCTCACTCCAGGGGGATAGCAATCAGCCCCAGCATTTT. This encodes CASSLQGDSNQPQHF.

The CDR3 reads CASSLRDRANSPLHF. The DNA for the CDR3 is TGTGCCAGCAGCCTCCGGGACAGAGCAAATTCACCCCTCCACTTT. This rearrangement joins TRBV3-1 (or the pseudogene TRBV3-2) to TRBJ1-6, with 7 bases matching TRBD1. The CDR3 has 15 residues. Trimming cost V 4 bases and J 7 bases; bases outside gene matches: 7. The germline V gene encodes CDR1 LGHDT and CDR2 YNNKEL (reference sequence).

The V gene is TRBV10-3, the J gene TRBJ2-7; 7 bases map to TRBD1. V was pared by 4 bases and J by 5 bases, with 11 bases of the junction left unmatched. CDR1 is ENHRY and CDR2 is SYGVKD in the germline V gene. This CDR3 has 15 amino acids. CDR3 bases: TGTGCCATCAGTGTTTCTGTTCTTCAGGGGGACGAGCAGTACTTC. It is translated as CAISVSVLQGDEQYF.

The chain carries TRBV9 and TRBJ2-3; 11 nucleotides line up with TRBD2. Per germline, CDR1 SGDLS and CDR2 YYNGEE. The ends lost 0 bases at V and 0 bases at J; junction bases unmatched: 6. The CDR3 is 18 residues long. The CDR3 bases are TGTGCCAGCAGCGTAGAGGGTTTAGCGGGGGGGAGCACAGATACGCAGTATTTT. This sequence encodes CASSVEGLAGGSTDTQYF.

The chain couples TRBV18 to TRBJ1-6; possible D gene TRBD1, 6 bases. CDR1 is KGHSH and CDR2 is LQKENI in the germline V gene. V gave up 6 bases and J gave up 7 bases, with 13 bases separating them. The length of the CDR3 is 14 residues. The CDR3 is CASSADRQNSPLHF. CDR3 sequence (DNA): TGTGCCAGCTCGGCAGACAGGCAAAATTCACCCCTCCACTTT.

The V and J genes are TRBV14 and TRBJ2-1; 8 nucleotides line up with TRBD2. Germline V gene data show CDR1 as SGHDN and CDR2 as FVKESK. The CDR3 loop spans 16 amino acids. Germline trimming cut 0 bases from V and 8 bases from J; bases unmatched to any gene: 9. As DNA, the CDR3 is TGTGCCAGCAGCCAAGAACTGGCGGGGGGATTTGATGAGCAGTTCTTC. It is translated as CASSQELAGGFDEQFF.

The rearrangement uses TRBV7-9 and TRBJ1-6; 8 nucleotides align to TRBD1. Germline CDR1 reads SEHNR; CDR2 reads FQNEAQ (reference sequence). This CDR3 is built from 15 residues. After removal of 0 bases from V and 10 bases from J, the junction contained 5 bases not matched to a gene. CDR3 sequence reads: CASSLATTGDSPLHF. CDR3 coding DNA: TGTGCCAGCAGCTTAGCCACGACAGGGGACTCACCCCTCCACTTT. The full variable domain, its missing parts supplied by reference TRBV7-9 and TRBJ1-6, is DTGVSQNPRHKITKRGQNVTFRCDPISEHNRLYWYRQTLGQGPEFLTYFQNEAQLEKSRLLSDRFSAERPKGSFSTLEIQRTEQGDSAMYLCASSLATTGDSPLHFGNGTRLTVT.

The chain links TRBV7-3 to TRBJ2-2, with a tentative D call TRBD1 (6 bases). V gave up 2 bases and J gave up 1 base, with 8 bases separating them. Germline-derived CDR1 and CDR2 are SGHTA and FQGTGA. This CDR3 has 15 amino acids. The CDR3 here is CASSLSTGNTGELFF. CDR3 bases: TGTGCCAGCAGCTTATCGACAGGGAACACCGGGGAGCTGTTTTTT.

This chain links TRBV18 with TRBJ2-7, with D tentatively TRBD1 (5 bases). Germline-derived CDR1 and CDR2 are KGHSH and LQKENI. The CDR3 consists of 13 residues. V was clipped by 4 bases and J by 0 bases, with 7 bases between them. CDR3 sequence reads: CASSQGHSYEQYF. CDR3 bases: TGTGCCAGCTCACAGGGGCACTCCTACGAGCAGTACTTC. The variable domain in full, completed from reference TRBV18 and TRBJ2-7, reads NAGVMQNPRHLVRRRGQEARLRCSPMKGHSHVYWYRQLPEEGLKFMVYLQKENIIDESGMPKERFSAEFPKEGPSILRIQQVVRGDSAAYFCASSQGHSYEQYFGPGTRLTVT.

This clone is a singleton in its sample. The chain carries TRBV19 and TRBJ1-5; TRBD1 matches 8 bases. CDR1 and CDR2 (germline): LNHDA, SQIVND (reference sequence). Trimming removed 5 bases from V and 7 bases from J; junction bases left unmatched: 7. CDR3 size: 14 residues. CDR3 coding DNA: TGTGCCAGTAGTGCGTTACAGGGGGACCAGCCCCAGCATTTT. Protein: CASSALQGDQPQHF.

This chain joins TRBV2 and TRBJ1-3, with unresolved D. The germline gives CDR1 SNHLY, CDR2 FYNNEI. V was cut by 7 bases and J by 8 bases, with 12 bases left in between. This CDR3 comprises 12 residues. CDR3 in amino acids: CASTVLQDTIYF. The CDR3 DNA reads TGTGCCAGCACCGTACTTCAGGACACCATATATTTT.

The V gene is TRBV19, the J gene TRBJ1-2; D call uncertain. The CDR3 has 15 residues. CDR1 is LNHDA and CDR2 is SQIVND in the germline V gene (reference sequence). Trimming stripped 3 bases from V and 8 bases from J, with 19 bases between. CDR3 amino acids: CASSIWGIGSGGYTF. The CDR3 DNA sequence: TGTGCCAGTAGTATTTGGGGAATCGGGTCCGGGGGCTACACCTTC.

The chain has TRBV6-2 or TRBV6-3 and TRBJ2-7; TRBD1 aligns across 8 bases. The length of the CDR3 is 16 residues. Germline V gene sequence: CDR1 MNHEY, CDR2 SVGEGT. V lost 2 bases and J lost 1; bases outside the gene matches: 7. CDR3 sequence reads: CASSYLRDRWSYEQYF. DNA of the CDR3: TGTGCCAGCAGTTACCTCCGGGACAGGTGGTCCTACGAGCAGTACTTC.

The chain is built from TRBV18 and TRBJ2-5, with 8 nucleotides matching TRBD1. The germline CDR1 and CDR2 sequences are KGHSH and LQKENI. The CDR3 covers 17 residues. The junction had 10 bases not matched to a gene; V was cut back by 2 bases and J by 2 bases. CDR3 sequence reads: CASSPFSPGTGQETQYF. As DNA, the CDR3 is TGTGCCAGCTCACCATTTTCCCCCGGGACAGGTCAAGAGACCCAGTACTTC. The full variable domain, in which reference TRBV18 and TRBJ2-5 provide the parts outside the CDR3, is NAGVMQNPRHLVRRRGQEARLRCSPMKGHSHVYWYRQLPEEGLKFMVYLQKENIIDESGMPKERFSAEFPKEGPSILRIQQVVRGDSAAYFCASSPFSPGTGQETQYFGPGTRLLVL.

This clone was seen a single time. V is TRBV14 and J is TRBJ1-2; D may be TRBD1 (6 bases). CDR3 length equals 14 residues. Germline loops: CDR1 SGHDN, CDR2 FVKESK. V gave up 2 bases and J gave up 3 bases, with 10 bases separating them. Here the CDR3 reads CASSQMGAHYGYTF. CDR3 coding DNA: TGTGCCAGCAGCCAAATGGGGGCGCACTATGGCTACACCTTC.

Details on this clone: Other DNA sequences in this sample translate to the same CDR3. The chain combines TRBV9 with TRBJ2-2; D may match TRBD1 or TRBD2 (5 bases each). From germline, CDR1 is SGDLS and CDR2 YYNGEE. The CDR3 loop spans 13 amino acids. Trimming cost V 0 bases and J 5 bases, with 5 bases left between them. CDR3 DNA: TGTGCCAGCAGCGTAGGGGGGACCGGGGAGCTGTTTTTT. As protein: CASSVGGTGELFF. The variable domain in full, with the rest retrieved from reference TRBV9 and TRBJ2-2, is DSGVTQTPKHLITATGQRVTLRCSPRSGDLSVYWYQQSLDQGLQFLIQYYNGEERAKGNILERFSAQQFPDLHSELNLSSLELGDSALYFCASSVGGTGELFFGEGSRLTVL.

The gene calls are TRBV2 and TRBJ1-1; D not certain. Trimming took off 8 bases at V and 2 bases at J, with 9 bases between the two ends. Germline V gene data show CDR1 as SNHLY and CDR2 as FYNNEI. This CDR3 region has 12 residues. CDR3 coding DNA: TGTGCCAGCTGGGATTTTAACACTGAAGCTTTCTTT. Its protein product is CASWDFNTEAFF.

CDR3 region: CASSQQPLPYEQYF. CDR3 DNA sequence: TGTGCCAGCAGTCAACAGCCCCTCCCCTACGAGCAGTACTTC. The V and J genes are TRBV28 and TRBJ2-7; D call uncertain. CDR3 length: 14 residues. Germline assignment: CDR1 MDHEN and CDR2 SYDVKM. V dropped 5 bases and J dropped 2 bases, with 13 bases sitting between them.

The V and J genes are TRBV7-6 and TRBJ2-7; D call uncertain. V dropped 5 bases and J dropped 1 base, with 6 bases sitting between them. In germline, CDR1 is SGHVS, CDR2 FNYEAQ. This CDR3 region has 12 residues. The CDR3 protein is CASSHNSYEQYF. Written as DNA, the CDR3 is TGTGCCAGCAGCCATAATTCCTACGAGCAGTACTTC.